A selection of T cell receptor beta chains follows, all from one sample in a study of response to subunit inactivated influenza vaccine. TCRdb itself ran the RT-PCR reads through MiXCR, one entry per CDR3 protein. The table shows hundreds of thousands of distinct CDR3 sequences, with around 10% occurring only once. These data also formed part of another study, on T cells expressing NK-cell markers.

The sequences come from PBMCs from blood, collected on the day of vaccination. The source of these receptors is a man aged 45-65 years who received an inactivated influenza vaccine. Each CDR3 is given without its conserved first and last residue. D genes are given only for firm matches.

J	D	V	CDR3
TRBJ2-3	NA	TRBV11-1	ASSLGRHRTDTQY
TRBJ2-5	TRBD2	TRBV20-1	SARLAGKLETQY
TRBJ2-7	NA	TRBV12-3/TRBV12-4	ASSLAQTVHG
TRBJ2-7	NA	TRBV11-2	ASSLVSGRFGEQY
TRBJ2-7	NA	TRBV4-3	ASSAGLPLGEQY
TRBJ2-5	TRBD2	TRBV20-1	SARLAGGGETQY
TRBJ1-2	NA	TRBV12-3/TRBV12-4	ASSLDDSWGAYGYT
TRBJ2-5	TRBD1	TRBV13	ASSLARTGGLETQY
TRBJ2-1	NA	TRBV6-5	ASSSSGEQF
TRBJ1-2	TRBD1	TRBV12-3/TRBV12-4	ASRFASDNRGGYT
TRBJ1-6	NA	TRBV12-3/TRBV12-4	ASSLGTNSSPLH
TRBJ1-3	NA	TRBV19	ASSIAGVRGNTIY
TRBJ2-7	NA	TRBV28	AIQGFSSYEQY
TRBJ2-3	TRBD2	TRBV18	ASLPSPSGVNTQY
TRBJ2-3	NA	TRBV9	ASSVKGSTDTQY
TRBJ2-1	NA	TRBV20-1	SARFINNEQF
TRBJ2-2	NA	TRBV12-3/TRBV12-4	ASTPGRLGNTGELF
TRBJ2-2	NA	TRBV2	ASSDDTGELF
TRBJ2-3	NA	TRBV7-9	ASSLFLARPDTQY
TRBJ2-1	NA	TRBV4-3	ASSFRSTASYNEQF